This entry lists 16 T cell receptor beta chains sequenced from one sample in a study of blood T cells in healthy people across ages. Next came a second PCR, run for about 6 to 12 cycles, which used a sample-barcoded 5' primer along with a J-beta primer mix. Each CDR3 protein is one row after TCRdb ran MiXCR on the 5' RACE reads. The sample consists of more than 1,000,000 distinct CDR3 sequences, 25% of them appearing once. Separately, the same data were catalogued under a study of T cells of mothers and their children.

Material: blood. The source is a girl aged 2 to 9 in good health.

The rearrangement links TRBV12-3 or TRBV12-4 to TRBJ2-7; 7 nucleotides agree with TRBD2. V shed 4 bases, J shed 3 bases, and the junction held 15 bases outside the gene matches. The CDR3 contains 17 residues. The CDR3 DNA reads TGTGCCAGCAGTTCTTTGCATCGGGGGGAAGGCGGCTACGAGCAGTACTTC. Translation gives CASSSLHRGEGGYEQYF.

This rearrangement joins TRBV29-1 to TRBJ2-1; 9 bases align to TRBD2. CDR1 is SQVTM and CDR2 is ANQGSEA in the germline V gene. J lost 3 bases, V lost 7 bases, and 4 bases had no gene match. This CDR3 comprises 13 residues. In DNA form, the CDR3 reads TGCAGCGGCGGGGGGGCACTCTACAATGAGCAGTTCTTC. This gives the protein CSGGGALYNEQFF.

The chain has TRBV12-3 or TRBV12-4 and TRBJ2-5; D call uncertain. The CDR3 is made up of 12 amino acids. Trimming left V 2 bases short and J 7 bases short, with 8 bases between. CDR3 sequence reads: CASSLPRGTQYF. The CDR3 DNA is TGTGCCAGCAGTTTACCCCGTGGGACCCAGTACTTC.

The chain is built from TRBV4-3 and TRBJ2-1; no firm D call. CDR3 length: 14 residues. Trimming pared 0 bases from V and 9 bases from J, leaving 12 bases between. The V gene's germline CDR1 is LGHNA and CDR2 YSLEER. For the CDR3, the DNA is TGCGCCAGCAGCCAAGACTCTGCTTTCGGTGAGCAGTTCTTC. Protein: CASSQDSAFGEQFF.

The chain joins TRBV7-3 to TRBJ2-3, with D perhaps matching TRBD2 (6 bases). This CDR3 comprises 15 residues. The V gene lost 1 base and the J gene lost 4 bases, with 12 bases spanning the gap. The germline V gene has CDR1 SGHTA and CDR2 FQGTGA. DNA for the CDR3: TGTGCCAGCAGCTTAATGGGGGGAGAAGCAGATACGCAGTATTTT. As protein: CASSLMGGEADTQYF.

In this sample, this clonotype turned up many times. The V call is TRBV20-1, the J call TRBJ2-3; the D gene is possibly TRBD2 (6 bases). This CDR3 has 14 amino acids. Trimming shortened V by 3 bases and J by 6 bases, and 16 bases separated the two germline ends. Germline CDR1 is DFQATT and CDR2 is SNEGSKA (reference sequence). CDR3 sequence reads: CSARRGGEVDTQYF. The DNA for the CDR3 is TGCAGTGCTAGGAGGGGCGGGGAGGTGGATACGCAGTATTTT.

The V gene is TRBV7-2, the J gene TRBJ2-1, with D perhaps matching TRBD1 (6 bases). The CDR3 sequence is 13 residues long. Germline V CDR1 and CDR2: SGHTA, FQGNSA. V lost 2 bases and J lost 8, with 10 bases in between. The CDR3 nucleotides read TGTGCCAGCAGCTTAAACAGGGACGATGAGCAGTTCTTC. This translates into CASSLNRDDEQFF.

This clonotype came up a few times. This sequence joins TRBV11-2 and TRBJ1-4; no clear D. Trimming stripped 3 bases from V and 6 bases from J, with 8 bases between. This CDR3 contains 13 residues. Germline V CDR1 and CDR2: SGHAT, FQNNGV. CDR3 sequence reads: CASSFSLDEKLFF. CDR3 nucleotide sequence: TGTGCCAGCAGCTTTTCACTAGATGAAAAACTGTTTTTT.

The chain joins TRBV25-1 to TRBJ1-6; D gene ambiguous. Germline V gene lookup returns CDR1 MGHDK and CDR2 SYGVNS. Trimming removed 3 bases at V and 14 bases at J, with 11 bases between. The CDR3 consists of 12 residues. CDR3 sequence: CASSDAFRTLHF. The CDR3 DNA sequence: TGTGCCAGCAGTGATGCCTTTAGAACCCTCCACTTT.

V usage is TRBV6-1 and J usage is TRBJ2-5, with a tentative D call TRBD1 (5 bases). This CDR3 is 11 amino acids long. Germline V gene lookup returns CDR1 MNHNS and CDR2 SASEGT. Trimming pared 11 bases from V and 4 bases from J, leaving 11 bases between. DNA of the CDR3: TGTGCCGGCACAGGACGAGAGACCCAGTACTTC. Amino acids: CAGTGRETQYF.

The chain is built from TRBV5-1 and TRBJ2-2, with D maybe TRBD2 (5 bases). V was clipped by 7 bases and J by 4 bases, with 8 bases between them. This CDR3 is 12 amino acids long. Germline V CDR1 and CDR2: SGHRS, YFSETQ. The CDR3 spells CASGGPTGELFF. The CDR3 nucleotides read TGCGCCAGCGGAGGTCCCACCGGGGAGCTGTTTTTT.

This clonotype was counted a few times. The chain uses TRBV7-2 and TRBJ2-4, with unresolved D. V was pared by 1 base and J by 8 bases, with 9 bases between. Germline CDR1 is SGHTA and CDR2 is FQGNSA. The length of the CDR3 is 13 residues. Here the CDR3 reads CASSLGFGDIQYF. CDR3 DNA sequence: TGTGCCAGCAGCTTAGGGTTTGGGGACATTCAGTACTTC.

There are a few counts of this clonotype. This chain connects TRBV5-1 to TRBJ2-5; 7 bases align to TRBD1. V gave up 3 bases and J gave up 1 base; unmatched junction bases: 6. Germline V gives CDR1 SGHRS, CDR2 YFSETQ. The CDR3 totals 15 residues. The CDR3 coding sequence is TGCGCCAGCAGCTCCCAGGACAGGCCCCAAGAGACCCAGTACTTC. It translates to CASSSQDRPQETQYF.

This clonotype was found a few times. The CDR3 sequence: CASSQFSGGIPQETQYF. DNA of the CDR3: TGTGCCAGCAGCCAATTCTCTGGTGGGATTCCTCAAGAGACCCAGTACTTC. V gene TRBV3-1 combines with J gene TRBJ2-5; D is unresolved. Between the trimmed V and J ends, which lost 2 bases and 2 bases, there was a span of 18 bases. The CDR3 loop spans 17 amino acids. The germline V gene has CDR1 LGHDT and CDR2 YNNKEL (reference sequence).

This clonotype was detected only once. The V and J genes are TRBV7-2 and TRBJ2-7; TRBD2 matches at 12 bases. CDR3 length equals 15 residues. V was clipped by 5 bases and J by 2 bases; unmatched bases: 4. CDR1 is SGHTA and CDR2 is FQGNSA in the germline V gene. CDR3 DNA sequence: TGTGCCAGCAGCACCGGACTAGCGGGGACCTACGAGCAGTACTTC. It translates to CASSTGLAGTYEQYF.

This clonotype has only a few counts. The rearrangement uses TRBV2 and TRBJ2-2; D may be TRBD2 (7 bases). The ends were cut back, 5 bases at V and 6 bases at J, with 13 bases in the middle. In germline, CDR1 is SNHLY, CDR2 FYNNEI. This CDR3 is 14 amino acids long. In nucleotides, the CDR3 is TGTGCCAGCAGTTCGAGGGGGGGCTCCGGGGAGCTGTTTTTT. Protein: CASSSRGGSGELFF.